This TCR beta chain is drawn from a study of PD-L1 blockade in urothelial cancer. About the research overall: Blood analyses occurred 3 weeks (second dose) and 6 weeks post treatment start. Peripheral blood specimens exhibited a median yield of about 140,000 T cells.

Measured with immunoSEQ multiplex PCR; TCRdb has only the in-frame clones, and not every one. The sample has about 36,000 clones; around four fifths are singletons. Time point described: peripheral blood 6 weeks after treatment start. This clone was detected only once. In germline, CDR1 is SGHNT, CDR2 YYREEE (reference sequence). The V end was cut by 3 bases, the J end by 9 bases, with 16 bases between. This CDR3 contains 14 residues. V and J are TRBV5-4 and TRBJ2-1, with D hard to call. Sample: PBMCs, taken around atezolizumab (anti-PD-L1) treatment. This receptor was obtained from a middle-aged man with urothelial cancer. The CDR3 here is CASSSNEWRSEQFF. The CDR3 coding sequence is TGTGCCAGCAGCTCGAACGAGTGGAGATCTGAGCAGTTCTTC. The full variable domain, rest sourced from reference TRBV5-4 and TRBJ2-1, is ETGVTQSPTHLIKTRGQQVTLRCSSQSGHNTVSWYQQALGQGPQFIFQYYREEENGRGNFPPRFSGLQFPNYSSELNVNALELDDSALYLCASSSNEWRSEQFFGPGTRLTVL.